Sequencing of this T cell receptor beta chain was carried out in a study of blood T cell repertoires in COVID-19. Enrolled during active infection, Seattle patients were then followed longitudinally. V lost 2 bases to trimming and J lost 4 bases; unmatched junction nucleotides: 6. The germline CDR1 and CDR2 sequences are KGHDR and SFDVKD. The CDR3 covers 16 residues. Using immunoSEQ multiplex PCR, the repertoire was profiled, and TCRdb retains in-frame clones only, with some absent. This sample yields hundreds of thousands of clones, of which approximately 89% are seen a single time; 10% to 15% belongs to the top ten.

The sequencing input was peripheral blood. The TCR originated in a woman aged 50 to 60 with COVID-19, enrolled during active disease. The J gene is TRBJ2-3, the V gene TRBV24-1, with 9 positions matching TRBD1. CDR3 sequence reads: CATSDSPDRGADTQYF. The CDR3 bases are TGTGCCACCAGTGATTCCCCAGACAGGGGGGCAGATACGCAGTATTTT.